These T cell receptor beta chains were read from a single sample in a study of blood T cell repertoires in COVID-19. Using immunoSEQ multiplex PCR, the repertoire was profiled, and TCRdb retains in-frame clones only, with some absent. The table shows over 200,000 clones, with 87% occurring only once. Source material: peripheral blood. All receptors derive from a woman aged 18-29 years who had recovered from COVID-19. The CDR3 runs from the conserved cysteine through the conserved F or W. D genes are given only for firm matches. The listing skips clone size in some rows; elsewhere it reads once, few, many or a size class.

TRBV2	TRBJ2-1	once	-	TGTGCCAAGACACTAGGAAGCTCCTACAATGAGCAGTTCTTC	CAKTLGSSYNEQFF
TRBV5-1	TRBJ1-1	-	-	TGCGCCAGCAGCTTGGAAGGCAGGGGTGATTTCTTT	CASSLEGRGDFF
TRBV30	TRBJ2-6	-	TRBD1	TGTGCCGGAAAAGACAGGGGGGTCTTTTCTGGGGCCAACGTCCTGACTTTC	CAGKDRGVFSGANVLTF
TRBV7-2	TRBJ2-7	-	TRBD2	TGTGCCAGCAGCCTCCTAGCGGGCGGGGGCTACGAGCAGTACTTC	CASSLLAGGGYEQYF
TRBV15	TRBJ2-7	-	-	TGTGCCACCAGCAGAGCCCGAGACTACGAGCAGTACTTC	CATSRARDYEQYF
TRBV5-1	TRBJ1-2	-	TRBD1	TGCGCCAGCAGCTCGCTGACAGGGGCCGGGGGTGGCTACACCTTC	CASSSLTGAGGGYTF
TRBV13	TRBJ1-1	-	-	TGTGCCAGCAGCTCCGGGACTCTTGAAGCTTTCTTT	CASSSGTLEAFF
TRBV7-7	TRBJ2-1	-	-	TGTGCCAGCAGCTTAGCGGGAGCATTTAATGAGCAGTTCTTC	CASSLAGAFNEQFF
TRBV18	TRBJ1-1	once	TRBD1	TGTGCCAGCTCACCAGACGCGACAGGGGGAGTCACTGAAGCTTTCTTT	CASSPDATGGVTEAFF
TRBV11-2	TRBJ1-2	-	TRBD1	TGTGCCAGCAGCTTAGTACAGGGGTGGAACTATGGCTACACCTTC	CASSLVQGWNYGYTF
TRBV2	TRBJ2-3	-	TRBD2	TGTGCCAGCAGTACTAGCGGGAGGGTAGATACGCAGTATTTT	CASSTSGRVDTQYF
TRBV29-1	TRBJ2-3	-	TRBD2	TGCAGCGTAGAGCCCAGGACTAGCGGGAGTACAGATACGCAGTATTTT	CSVEPRTSGSTDTQYF
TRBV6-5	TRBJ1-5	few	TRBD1	TGTGCCAGCTGCACAGGGGGCGGCAATCAGCCCCAGCATTTT	CASCTGGGNQPQHF
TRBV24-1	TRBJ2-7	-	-	TGTGCCACCAGTGATTACAGGCTTAGCGAGCAGTACTTC	CATSDYRLSEQYF
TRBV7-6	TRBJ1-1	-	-	TGTGCCAGCAGCCCATTTGGGACAGAAGCTTTCTTT	CASSPFGTEAFF